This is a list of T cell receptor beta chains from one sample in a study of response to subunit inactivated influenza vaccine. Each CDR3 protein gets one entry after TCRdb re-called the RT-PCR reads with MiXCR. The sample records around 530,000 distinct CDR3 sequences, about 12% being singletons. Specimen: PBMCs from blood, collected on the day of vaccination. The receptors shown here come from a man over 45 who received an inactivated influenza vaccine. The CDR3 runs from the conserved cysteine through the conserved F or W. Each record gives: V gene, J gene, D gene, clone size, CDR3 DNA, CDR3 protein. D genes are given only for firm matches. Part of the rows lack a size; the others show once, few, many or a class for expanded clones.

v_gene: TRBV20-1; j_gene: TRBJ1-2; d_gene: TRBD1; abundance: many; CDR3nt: TGCAGTGCTAGACCTGGACAGGGGGCTGCCTATGGCTACACCTTC; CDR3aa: CSARPGQGAAYGYTF
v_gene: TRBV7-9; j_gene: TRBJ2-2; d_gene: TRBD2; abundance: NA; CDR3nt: TGTGCCAGCAGCTCGCGGGAGGTCGGCACCGGGGAGCTGTTTTTT; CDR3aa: CASSSREVGTGELFF
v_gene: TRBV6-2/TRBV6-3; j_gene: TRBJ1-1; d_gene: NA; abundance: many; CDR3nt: TGTGCCACCTCCAGAGACAGGCGATTGAACACTGAAGCTTTCTTT; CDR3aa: CATSRDRRLNTEAFF
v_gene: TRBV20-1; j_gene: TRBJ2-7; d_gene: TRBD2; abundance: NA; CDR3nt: TGCAGTGCTAGAGCCGGGACTAGCTCGTACGAGCAGTACTTC; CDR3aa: CSARAGTSSYEQYF
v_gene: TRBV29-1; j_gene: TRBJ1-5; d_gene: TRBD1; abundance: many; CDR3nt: TGCAGCGTTGGTTTCGGAGGGGGCCAGCCCCAGCATTTT; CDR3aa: CSVGFGGGQPQHF
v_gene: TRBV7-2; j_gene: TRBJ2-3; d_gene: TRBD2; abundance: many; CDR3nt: TGTGCCAGCAATCTCCGGGAGGGGGATACGCAGTATTTT; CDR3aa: CASNLREGDTQYF
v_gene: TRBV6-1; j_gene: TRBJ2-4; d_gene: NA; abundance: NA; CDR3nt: TGTGCCAGCAGTGAGTGGGGGACTGGGACCAAAAACATTCAGTACTTC; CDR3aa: CASSEWGTGTKNIQYF
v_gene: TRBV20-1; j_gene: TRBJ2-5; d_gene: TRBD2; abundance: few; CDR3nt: TGCAGTGCTAGAGCCCGGGGGGGCCCAGTTCGAGAGACCCAGTACTTC; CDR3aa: CSARARGGPVRETQYF
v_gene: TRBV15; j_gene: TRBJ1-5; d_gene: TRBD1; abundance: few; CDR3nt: TGTGCCACCAGCAGAGAGGCCAGGGGGCTAGGTCAGCCCCAGCATTTT; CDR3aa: CATSREARGLGQPQHF
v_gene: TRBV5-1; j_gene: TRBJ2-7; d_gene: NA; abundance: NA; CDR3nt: TGCGCCAGCAGCTTGGCAACTGGGGTCCGCTCCTACGAGCAGTACTTC; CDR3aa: CASSLATGVRSYEQYF
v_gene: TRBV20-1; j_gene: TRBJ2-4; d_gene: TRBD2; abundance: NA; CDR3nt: TGCAGTGCCAGAAGTAGCGGGAGGGCCGGAGCCAAAAACATTCAGTACTTC; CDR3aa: CSARSSGRAGAKNIQYF